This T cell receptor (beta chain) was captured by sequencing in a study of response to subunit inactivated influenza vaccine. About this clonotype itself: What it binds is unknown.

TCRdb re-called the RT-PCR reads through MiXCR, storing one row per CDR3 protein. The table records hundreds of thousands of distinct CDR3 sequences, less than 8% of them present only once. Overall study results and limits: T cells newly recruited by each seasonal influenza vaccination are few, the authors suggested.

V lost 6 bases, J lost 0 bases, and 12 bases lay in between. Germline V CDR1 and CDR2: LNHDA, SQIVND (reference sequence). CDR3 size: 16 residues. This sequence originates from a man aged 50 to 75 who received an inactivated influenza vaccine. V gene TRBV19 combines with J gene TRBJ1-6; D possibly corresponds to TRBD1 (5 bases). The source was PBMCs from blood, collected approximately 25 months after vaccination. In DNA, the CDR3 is TGTGCCAGTAGGATTGACAGCCGCTCCTATAATTCACCCCTCCACTTT. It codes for CASRIDSRSYNSPLHF.